The 2 T cell receptor beta chains in this list originate from one sample, sequenced in a study of blood T cell repertoires in COVID-19. The assay was immunoSEQ multiplex PCR, and TCRdb's table has in-frame clones only and misses some. The sample comprises about 270,000 clones, roughly nine tenths of which are singletons, and 10% to 15% rests with the top ten. Sequencing input: peripheral blood. The receptors originated from a woman aged 25 to 39 with COVID-19, enrolled during active disease.

The V gene is TRBV7-9, the J gene TRBJ1-3, with D tentatively TRBD1 (6 bases). The CDR3 covers 16 residues. V gave up 2 bases and J gave up 4 bases, with 15 bases separating them. Germline V gene data show CDR1 as SEHNR and CDR2 as FQNEAQ (reference sequence). DNA of the CDR3: TGTGCCAGCAGCTTAAAGGGACAAGGTTCGGGAAACACCATATATTTT. This encodes CASSLKGQGSGNTIYF.

The chain employs TRBV24-1 and TRBJ2-1, with 14 bases identical to TRBD2. Germline V gene data show CDR1 as KGHDR and CDR2 as SFDVKD. This CDR3 contains 14 residues. V shed 9 bases and J 10 bases; nucleotides not matched to a gene: 7. Here the CDR3 DNA reads TGTGCCACCCAGACTAGCGGGGGGGCGGGGGAGCAGTTCTTC. It yields the protein CATQTSGGAGEQFF.